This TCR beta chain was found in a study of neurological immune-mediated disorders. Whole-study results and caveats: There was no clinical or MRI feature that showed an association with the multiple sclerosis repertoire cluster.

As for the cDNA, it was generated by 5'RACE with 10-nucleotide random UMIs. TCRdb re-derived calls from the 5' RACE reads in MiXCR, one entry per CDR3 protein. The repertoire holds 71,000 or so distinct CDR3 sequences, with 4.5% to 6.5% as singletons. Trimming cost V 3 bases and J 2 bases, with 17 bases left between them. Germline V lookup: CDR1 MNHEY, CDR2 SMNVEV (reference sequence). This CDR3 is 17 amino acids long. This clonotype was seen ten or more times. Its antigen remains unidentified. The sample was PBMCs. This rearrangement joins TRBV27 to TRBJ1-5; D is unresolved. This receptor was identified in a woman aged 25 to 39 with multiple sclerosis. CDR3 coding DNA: TGTGCCAGCAGTTTCCCCAGGACGGCCGGTGGCAATCAGCCCCAGCATTTT. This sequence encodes CASSFPRTAGGNQPQHF.